A selection of T cell receptor beta chains follows, all from one sample in a study of OX40 agonist ivuxolimab in advanced cancers. TCRdb's copy holds only in-frame clones and misses some; the assay was immunoSEQ multiplex PCR. The sample shows about 6,700 clones, about 94% of them seen only once. The material sequenced was CD4+ or CD8+ T cells sorted from blood, taken in a trial of the OX40 agonist ivuxolimab. These receptors were taken from an adult with an advanced solid tumor such as melanoma, head and neck, liver or kidney cancer. Each CDR3 is given with its conserved first and last residue. A D gene is named only where the DNA matches it firmly. Size values are once, few and many counts, or a class for expanded clones, and some rows have none.

clone_size	d_call	v_call	j_call	cdr3_nt	cdr3_aa
-	-	TRBV10-1	TRBJ2-7	TGCGCCAGCAGTGATCAGCCAGCTGGGGAGCAGTACTTC	CASSDQPAGEQYF
-	TRBD1	TRBV18	TRBJ2-7	TGTGCCAGCTCAGGACAGGGAGGTCCCTACGAGCAGTACTTC	CASSGQGGPYEQYF
-	TRBD1	TRBV29-1	TRBJ1-1	TGCAGCGTTGATCGGACAGGGGGGATTCCTGAAGCTTTCTTT	CSVDRTGGIPEAFF
-	-	TRBV5-1	TRBJ2-2	TGCGCCAGCAGCTTGGGGGGCGCAAAGGCCGGGGAGCTGTTTTTT	CASSLGGAKAGELFF
-	-	TRBV19	TRBJ2-1	TGTGCCAGTACTACTAGCCCCCCGCCGAGCTCCTACAATGAGCAGTTCTTC	CASTTSPPPSSYNEQFF
-	TRBD2	TRBV4-2	TRBJ2-2	TGTGCCAGCAGCCAAGGAGTTAGCGGGAGCTATAGCGGGGAGCTGTTTTTT	CASSQGVSGSYSGELFF
-	-	TRBV18	TRBJ1-2	TGTGCCAGCTCACCGGACGGGGCGTATGGCTACACCTTC	CASSPDGAYGYTF
-	-	TRBV4-2	TRBJ2-7	TGTGCCAGCAGCCAAGGTCTAGATGCCCCCTACGAGCAGTACTTC	CASSQGLDAPYEQYF
-	-	TRBV29-1	TRBJ2-3	TGCAGCGTTGAGCCACCAGATACGCAGTATTTT	CSVEPPDTQYF
-	TRBD1	TRBV5-1	TRBJ2-1	TGCGCCAGCAGCTTGCGACAGGGTTTGAATGAGCAGTTCTTC	CASSLRQGLNEQFF
-	TRBD1	TRBV9	TRBJ2-7	TGTGCCAGCAGCGTAGGGGGACAGGGGGCGAGCGAGCAGTACTTC	CASSVGGQGASEQYF
-	-	TRBV7-2	TRBJ2-7	TGTGCCAGCAGCTTAGTCGGGCCTTACTCCTACGAGCAGTACTTC	CASSLVGPYSYEQYF
-	TRBD2	TRBV7-9	TRBJ2-7	TGTGCCAGCAGCTCATCCGGGACTAGCATATACGAGCAGTACTTC	CASSSSGTSIYEQYF
-	TRBD1	TRBV30	TRBJ1-5	TGTGCCTGGGATAGAGGGACAGGCAATCAGCCCCAGCATTTT	CAWDRGTGNQPQHF
-	-	TRBV28	TRBJ2-5	TGTGCCAGCAGTTTAACTCGGGGCCAAGAGACCCAGTACTTC	CASSLTRGQETQYF
-	TRBD1	TRBV5-1	TRBJ2-4	TGCGCCAGCAGCCTGGGGACAGGGGGGAACATTCAGTACTTC	CASSLGTGGNIQYF
-	-	TRBV7-7	TRBJ2-5	TGTGCTAGCAGCTTAGGCAGGGGCCAAGAGACCCAGTACTTC	CASSLGRGQETQYF
-	-	TRBV30	TRBJ2-3	TGTGCCTGGAGTCACCAAGAATCCACGCAGTATTTT	CAWSHQESTQYF
-	TRBD2	TRBV30	TRBJ2-1	TGTGCCTGGGGAGCGGGAGGGCCCGTCAATGAGCAGTTCTTC	CAWGAGGPVNEQFF
-	-	TRBV27	TRBJ2-6	TGTGCCAGCAGTCCCTGGTCGGGGCTCCTCTCTGGGGCCAACGTCCTGACTTTC	CASSPWSGLLSGANVLTF
-	TRBD2	TRBV9	TRBJ2-7	TGTGCCAGCAGCGTAGGGGCGGGAGGAGGCTACGAGCAGTACTTC	CASSVGAGGGYEQYF
-	-	TRBV18	TRBJ2-1	TGTGCCAGCTCACTAGACGTGGGGGACTCAACGTTCTTC	CASSLDVGDSTFF
-	TRBD2	TRBV29-1	TRBJ2-2	TGCAGCGTACTAGCGGGAGGCACCGGGGAGCTGTTTTTT	CSVLAGGTGELFF
-	TRBD1	TRBV25-1	TRBJ2-1	TGTGCCAGTAGACAGGGGGCGAGGAGTGAGCAGTTCTTC	CASRQGARSEQFF
-	-	TRBV2	TRBJ1-2	TGTGCCAGCAGGATTCGACAGACTATTTATGGCTACACCTTC	CASRIRQTIYGYTF
-	-	TRBV5-1	TRBJ2-7	TGCGCCAGCAGCTGGGGGGCAGGAACCTACGAGCAGTACTTC	CASSWGAGTYEQYF
-	TRBD1	TRBV7-8	TRBJ2-4	TGTGCCAGCACCCCGAGGACAGGGGGCTTGGCCAAAAACATTCAGTACTTC	CASTPRTGGLAKNIQYF
few	TRBD2	TRBV4-2	TRBJ2-2	TGTGCCAGCAGCCAAGACGGGAGGGCCCTGGGGCGGAGCGCCGGGGAGCTGTTTTTT	CASSQDGRALGRSAGELFF
-	TRBD1	TRBV28	TRBJ2-3	TGTGCCAGCAGTTCGTACAGGGGTGGCACAGATACGCAGTATTTT	CASSSYRGGTDTQYF
-	-	TRBV7-9	TRBJ2-1	TGTGCCAGCAGCTCCTCTTCCGACGCTGTGGCACTCCTTGACAATGAGCAGTTCTTC	CASSSSSDAVALLDNEQFF
-	TRBD1	TRBV2	TRBJ1-5	TGTGCCAGCAGTAGCGACAGGGGGCTAGATCAGCCCCAGCATTTT	CASSSDRGLDQPQHF